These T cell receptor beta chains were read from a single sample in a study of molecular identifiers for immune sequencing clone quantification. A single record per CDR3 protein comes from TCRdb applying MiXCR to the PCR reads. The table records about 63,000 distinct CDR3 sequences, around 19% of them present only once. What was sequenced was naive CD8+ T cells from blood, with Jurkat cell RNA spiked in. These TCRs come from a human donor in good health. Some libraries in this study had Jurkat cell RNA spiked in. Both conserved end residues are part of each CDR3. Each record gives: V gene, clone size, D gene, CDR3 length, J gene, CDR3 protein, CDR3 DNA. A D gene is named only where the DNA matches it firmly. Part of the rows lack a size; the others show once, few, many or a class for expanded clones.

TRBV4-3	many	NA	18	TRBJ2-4	CASSQYDHGALAKNIQYF	TGCGCCAGCAGCCAATACGACCACGGGGCCTTAGCCAAAAACATTCAGTACTTC
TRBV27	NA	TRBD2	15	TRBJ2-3	CASRKTSGSADTQYF	TGTGCCAGCAGGAAGACTAGCGGGAGTGCAGATACGCAGTATTTT
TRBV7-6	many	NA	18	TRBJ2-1	CASSLIRASAEGDNEQFF	TGTGCCAGCAGCTTGATAAGGGCTAGCGCGGAGGGAGACAATGAGCAGTTCTTC
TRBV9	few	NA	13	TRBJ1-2	CASSVGGQDGYTF	TGTGCCAGCAGCGTGGGAGGGCAGGATGGCTACACCTTC
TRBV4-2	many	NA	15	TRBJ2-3	CASSQDQDSTDTQYF	TGTGCCAGCAGCCAAGATCAGGATTCCACAGATACGCAGTATTTT
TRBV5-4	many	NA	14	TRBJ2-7	CASSPYRGADEQYF	TGTGCCAGCAGCCCGTACAGAGGGGCAGACGAGCAGTACTTC
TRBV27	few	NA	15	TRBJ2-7	CASSFTGIGFDEQYF	TGTGCCAGCAGTTTCACAGGGATTGGGTTCGACGAGCAGTACTTC
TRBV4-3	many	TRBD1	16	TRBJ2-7	CASSPTGQGGTYEQYF	TGCGCCAGCAGCCCCACCGGACAGGGGGGAACCTACGAGCAGTACTTC
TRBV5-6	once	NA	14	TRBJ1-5	CASSFFVSDQPQHF	TGTGCCAGCAGCTTCTTCGTTAGCGATCAGCCCCAGCATTTT
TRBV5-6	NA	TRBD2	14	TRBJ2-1	CASSKGLASDEQFF	TGTGCCAGCAGCAAGGGACTAGCGAGCGATGAGCAGTTCTTC
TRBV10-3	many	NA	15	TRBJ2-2	CAISESGVVSGELFF	TGTGCCATCAGTGAGTCTGGGGTCGTCAGCGGGGAGCTGTTTTTT